The sequence of this T cell receptor beta chain was determined in a study of blood T cells in healthy people across ages. Study observations and caveats: Per-million-T-cell TCR beta diversity fell roughly linearly with age.

The germline V gene encodes CDR1 DFQATT and CDR2 SNEGSKA (reference sequence). Trimming removed 2 bases from V and 1 base from J, with 8 bases in between. This CDR3 region has 14 residues. Next came a second PCR, run for about 7 to 12 cycles, which used a sample-barcoded 5' primer along with a J-beta primer mix. Each of the cDNA molecules was tagged by a template-switch adaptor with 12 random nucleotides. TCRdb called the 5' RACE reads again in MiXCR, with one record for every CDR3 protein. The sample lists roughly 730,000 distinct CDR3 sequences; roughly 50% were seen once. As regards this clonotype: Its antigen is not identified.

This chain joins TRBV20-1 and TRBJ2-2; the D is unclear. The sample comprised blood. The receptor comes from a man in his forties in good health. The CDR3 is CSARTLQNTGELFF. DNA for the CDR3: TGCAGTGCTAGAACACTCCAGAACACCGGGGAGCTGTTTTTT.